This TCR beta chain appears in the sequencing data of a study of blood T cell repertoires in COVID-19. Whole-study context: Specimens from acute and convalescent COVID-19 originated in the United States, Italy and Spain. Sources were T cells, B-cell-depleted T cells, or PBMCs; the material itself was cDNA or gDNA.

Participants had their cohort set by participant-reported clinical history. Original processing methods: Estimation of nucleated cell counts was performed using reference gene primer amplification. Clones were read by immunoSEQ multiplex PCR, and TCRdb kept only the in-frame ones, dropping some. V, J and clone size reflect that table, while D and trimming were determined from the DNA. This sample has about 480,000 clones, with approximately 90% found just once. The sample taken for sequencing was PBMCs or T cells enriched from blood (not recorded which). The clonotype was recovered from a woman under 30 with acute COVID-19.

The CDR3 region is CASSVQSSTDTQYF. CDR3 coding DNA: TGCGCCAGCAGTGTTCAGTCTAGCACAGATACGCAGTATTTT. The chain couples TRBV10-2 to TRBJ2-3; no clear D. V lost 4 bases and J 0 bases, leaving 8 bases between the germline ends. CDR1 and CDR2 (germline): WSHSY, SAAADI. CDR3 length: 14 residues.